The source of this T cell receptor (beta chain) is a study of T cell responses to AZD1222 COVID-19 vaccine. Sequencing was performed with immunoSEQ multiplex PCR; in TCRdb, only in-frame clones are kept and a portion is missing. This table holds around 94,000 clones, 85% found once. This CDR3 region has 16 residues. The ends were cut back, 4 bases at V and 6 bases at J, with 18 bases in the middle. Germline loops: CDR1 KGHSH, CDR2 LQKENI. Study-level results: Donors skewed white British and female; clonal diversity was possibly underestimated. The study found Spike-specific TCR breadth and depth rose after two AZD1222 doses. Nearly half of spike-specific TCRs reportedly target unmutated variant regions.

This clone was counted between two and nine times. Its specificity is unknown. This clonotype originated in an adult who received the AZD1222 COVID-19 vaccine. The genes are TRBV18 and TRBJ1-4; D gene ambiguous. The material was peripheral blood, obtained 28 days after the second AZD1222 dose. The CDR3 region has the DNA TGTGCCAGCTCACGCGCAACGGAGGCGGAGGATGAAAAACTGTTTTTT. Protein sequence: CASSRATEAEDEKLFF.